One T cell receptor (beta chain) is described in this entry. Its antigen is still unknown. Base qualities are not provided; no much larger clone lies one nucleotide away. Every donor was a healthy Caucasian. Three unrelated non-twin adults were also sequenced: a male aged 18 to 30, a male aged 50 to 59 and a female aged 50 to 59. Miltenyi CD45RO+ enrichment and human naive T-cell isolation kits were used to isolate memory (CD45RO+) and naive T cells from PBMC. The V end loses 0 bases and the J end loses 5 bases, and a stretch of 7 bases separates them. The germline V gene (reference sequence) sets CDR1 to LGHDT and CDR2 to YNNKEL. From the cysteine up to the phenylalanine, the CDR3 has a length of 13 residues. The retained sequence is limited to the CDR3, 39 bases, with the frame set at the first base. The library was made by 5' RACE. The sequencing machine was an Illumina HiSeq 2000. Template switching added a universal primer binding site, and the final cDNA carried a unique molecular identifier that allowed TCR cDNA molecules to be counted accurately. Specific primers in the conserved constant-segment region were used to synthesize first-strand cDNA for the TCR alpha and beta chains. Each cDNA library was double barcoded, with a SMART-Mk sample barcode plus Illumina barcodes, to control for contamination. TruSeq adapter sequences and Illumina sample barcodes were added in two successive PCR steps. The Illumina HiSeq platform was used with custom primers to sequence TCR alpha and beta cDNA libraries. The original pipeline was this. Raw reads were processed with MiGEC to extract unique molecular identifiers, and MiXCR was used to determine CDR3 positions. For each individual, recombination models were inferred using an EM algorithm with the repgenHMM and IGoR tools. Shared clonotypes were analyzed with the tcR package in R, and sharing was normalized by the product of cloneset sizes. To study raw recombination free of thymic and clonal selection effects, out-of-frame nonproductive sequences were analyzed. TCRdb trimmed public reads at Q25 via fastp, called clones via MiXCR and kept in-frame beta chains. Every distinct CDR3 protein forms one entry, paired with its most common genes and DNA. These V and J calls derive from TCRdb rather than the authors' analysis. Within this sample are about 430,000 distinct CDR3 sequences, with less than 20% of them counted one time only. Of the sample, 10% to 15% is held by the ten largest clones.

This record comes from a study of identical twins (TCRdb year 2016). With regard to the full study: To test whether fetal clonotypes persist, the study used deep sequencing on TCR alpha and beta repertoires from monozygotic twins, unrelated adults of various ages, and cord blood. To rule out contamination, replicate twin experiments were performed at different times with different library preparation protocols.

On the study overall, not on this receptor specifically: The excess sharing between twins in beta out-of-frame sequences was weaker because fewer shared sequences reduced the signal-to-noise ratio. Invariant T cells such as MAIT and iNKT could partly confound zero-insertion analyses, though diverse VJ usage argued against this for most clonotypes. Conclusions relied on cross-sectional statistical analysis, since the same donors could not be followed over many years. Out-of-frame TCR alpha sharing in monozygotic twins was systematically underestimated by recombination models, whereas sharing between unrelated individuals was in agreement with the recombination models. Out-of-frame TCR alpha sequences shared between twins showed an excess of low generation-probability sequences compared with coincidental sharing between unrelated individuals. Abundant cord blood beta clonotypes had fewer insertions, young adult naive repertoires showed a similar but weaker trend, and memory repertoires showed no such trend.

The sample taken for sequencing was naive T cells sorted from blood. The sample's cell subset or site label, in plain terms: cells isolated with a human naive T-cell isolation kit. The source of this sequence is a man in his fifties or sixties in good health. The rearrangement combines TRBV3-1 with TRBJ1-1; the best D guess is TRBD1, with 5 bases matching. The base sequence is TGTGCCAGCAGCCAAGACGGGGGGACTGAAGCTTTCTTT. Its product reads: CASSQDGGTEAFF.